This T cell receptor beta chain appears in the sequencing data of a study of T cells after yellow fever vaccination. In making TCR cDNA, 5'RACE template switching added a universal primer site and UMIs to it. MiXCR, applied by TCRdb to the 5' RACE reads, yields one record per CDR3 protein. Seen here are 250,000 or so distinct CDR3 sequences, 6.9% observed once, and the top ten hold approximately 0.85%. There are a few counts of this clonotype. Its matching antigen is unknown. General study points: A weaker but faster secondary response was observed, peaking on day 5 versus 15. Among all clonotypes, a small share was observed in both CD4 and CD8 compartments. Post-booster samples contained most primary-vaccination clones (about 95% CD4, around 89% CD8).

CDR1 is SGHAT and CDR2 is FQNNGV in the germline V gene. The V gene lost 4 bases and the J gene lost 15 bases, with 13 bases spanning the gap. The CDR3 runs 11 residues. Here the sequenced sample was CD4+ T cells sorted from PBMCs, taken 15 days after the yellow fever booster vaccination. The sequence derives from a man aged 25-40 years who received the YFV17D yellow fever vaccine. The rearrangement joins TRBV11-2 to TRBJ2-1, with D maybe TRBD2 (6 bases). The chain's CDR3 is CASSSLGGWFF. CDR3 sequence (DNA): TGTGCCAGCAGCTCCCTGGGGGGTTGGTTCTTC. Full variable domain (remainder filled in from reference TRBV11-2 and TRBJ2-1): EAGVAQSPRYKIIEKRQSVAFWCNPISGHATLYWYQQILGQGPKLLIQFQNNGVVDDSQLPKDRFSAERLKGVDSTLKIQPAKLEDSAVYLCASSSLGGWFFGPGTRLTVL.